The present entry profiles one T cell receptor beta chain with its context. The antigen is undetermined. Each TRB amplification used about 250-550 ng of genomic DNA from blood. The data stem from a study of T and B cells in COVID-19 patients. Study-level background: The recovered patients had mostly mild to moderate COVID-19 with outpatient management. Points from the study as a whole: Patients with COVID-19 reportedly showed strongly skewed T cell receptor beta variable and joining gene usage. No sequencing was yet done of CD4+, regulatory or CD8+ subsets, or of SARS-CoV-2-responsive or tetramer+ sorted cells. Active COVID-19 showed highly clonal TRB repertoires; recovery showed diversity and richness above healthy donors.

TRB rearrangements were amplified by multiplex PCR with BIOMED2 TRB-A/B primers. Each CDR3 protein is one row after TCRdb ran MiXCR on the multiplex PCR reads. The repertoire holds approximately 11,000 distinct CDR3 sequences, with 30% to 35% as singletons. CDR3 length: 14 amino acids. From germline, CDR1 is LNHDA and CDR2 SQIVND (reference sequence). V lost 5 bases and J 5 bases, leaving 10 bases between the germline ends. The sample comprised blood. J is TRBJ1-6 and V is TRBV19; D ambiguous. This clonotype was sampled from a human donor with active COVID-19. CDR3 sequence (DNA): TGTGCCAGTAGTCTCATGACGGATAATTCACCCCTCCACTTT. Protein: CASSLMTDNSPLHF.